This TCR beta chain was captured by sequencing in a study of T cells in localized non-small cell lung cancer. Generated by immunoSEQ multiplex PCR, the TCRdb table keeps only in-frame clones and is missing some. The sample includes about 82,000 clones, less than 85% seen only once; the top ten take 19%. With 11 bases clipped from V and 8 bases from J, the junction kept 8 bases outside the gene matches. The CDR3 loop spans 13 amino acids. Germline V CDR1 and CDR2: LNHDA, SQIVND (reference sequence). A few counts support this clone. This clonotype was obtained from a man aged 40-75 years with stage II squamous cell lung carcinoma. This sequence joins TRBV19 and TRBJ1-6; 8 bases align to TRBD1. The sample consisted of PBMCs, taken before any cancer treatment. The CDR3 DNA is TGTGCCGGAGGACAGGGCAGAGATTCACCCCTCCACTTT. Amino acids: CAGGQGRDSPLHF.